This passage covers 22 T cell receptor beta chains from one sample sequenced in a study of blood T cell repertoires in COVID-19. Libraries were prepared by immunoSEQ multiplex PCR; TCRdb keeps only in-frame clonotypes and omits some of them. The top ten hold approximately 8.2% of the sample, which has around 140,000 clones, roughly 86% seen once. Material: peripheral blood. Receptors originate from a woman in her sixties or seventies with acute or convalescent COVID-19.

This clone was seen a handful of times. CDR3 sequence: CASRFSSYGYTF. CDR3 coding DNA: TGTGCCAGCAGGTTCTCTTCTTATGGCTACACCTTC. The chain employs TRBV5-6 and TRBJ1-2; no firm D call. CDR1 is SGHDT and CDR2 is YYEEEE in the germline V gene. Trimming cost V 5 bases and J 5 bases, with 10 bases left between them. This CDR3 spans 12 amino acids.

In the case of this clone: The identical CDR3 is also encoded by other nucleotide sequences in the sample. The chain is built from TRBV3-1 (or the pseudogene TRBV3-2) and TRBJ2-5; TRBD2 matches 10 bases. This CDR3 has 16 residues. CDR1 and CDR2 from the germline V gene are LGHDT and YNNKEL (reference sequence). V was clipped by 1 base and J by 1 base; unmatched bases: 3. CDR3 nucleotides: TGTGCCAGCAGCCAAGGCTTAGCGGGGGGCCAAGAGACCCAGTACTTC. Residues: CASSQGLAGGQETQYF.

The chain carries TRBV30 and TRBJ1-3; TRBD1 matches at 9 bases. Germline CDR1 reads GTSNPN; CDR2 reads SVGIG (reference sequence). The CDR3 has 15 amino acids. Trimming at V came to 3 bases and at J to 3 bases, leaving 6 bases not matched to a gene. Here the CDR3 reads CAWSDTGGNGNTIYF. The DNA of the CDR3 is TGTGCCTGGAGCGACACAGGGGGCAATGGAAACACCATATATTTT.

V usage is TRBV29-1 and J usage is TRBJ2-3; 12 bases fit TRBD2. The CDR3 loop spans 15 amino acids. The V and J ends lost 3 bases and 3 bases, in that order; junction bases with no gene match: 4. From germline, CDR1 is SQVTM and CDR2 ANQGSEA. The CDR3 coding sequence is TGCAGCGTTGACGGACTAGCGGGGCATACAGATACGCAGTATTTT. Protein: CSVDGLAGHTDTQYF.

The CDR3 sequence is CASSSARGGGWYEQYF. CDR3 bases: TGTGCCAGCAGCTCCGCGCGGGGGGGAGGCTGGTACGAGCAGTACTTC. J is TRBJ2-7 and V is TRBV7-9, with 9 bases identical to TRBD2. The CDR3 has 16 residues. Losses at the gene ends were 4 bases for V and 4 bases for J; bases not matched to a gene: 11. Germline CDR1 and CDR2: SEHNR and FQNEAQ (reference sequence).

The V and J genes are TRBV19 and TRBJ1-2, with D perhaps TRBD1 (5 bases). The CDR3 totals 16 residues. Trimming removed 1 base at V and 3 bases at J, with 15 bases between. Germline CDR1 and CDR2: LNHDA and SQIVND (reference sequence). For the CDR3, the DNA is TGTGCCAGTAGTATAGCCCCAGGGCCGCGTGACTATGGCTACACCTTC. This sequence encodes CASSIAPGPRDYGYTF.

V is TRBV10-2 and J is TRBJ1-5; no clear D gene. In germline, CDR1 is WSHSY, CDR2 SAAADI. This CDR3 is built from 12 residues. Trimming cost V 5 bases and J 6 bases, with 8 bases left between them. The CDR3 sequence is CASSLTGQPQHF. The CDR3, as DNA: TGCGCCAGCAGTTTAACCGGTCAGCCCCAGCATTTT.

The chain combines TRBV10-2 with TRBJ2-3; 10 bases fit TRBD2. Trimming at V came to 3 bases and at J to 2 bases, leaving 2 bases not matched to a gene. Germline assignment: CDR1 WSHSY and CDR2 SAAADI. This CDR3 region has 15 residues. Here the CDR3 reads CASSELAGFTDTQYF. The CDR3 nucleotides read TGCGCCAGCAGTGAACTAGCGGGGTTCACAGATACGCAGTATTTT.

The rearrangement uses TRBV24-1 and TRBJ2-3; the D gene is possibly TRBD2 (6 bases). Germline V gives CDR1 KGHDR, CDR2 SFDVKD. This CDR3 has 15 amino acids. Trimming pared 1 base from V and 6 bases from J, leaving 13 bases between. The CDR3 DNA follows: TGTGCCACCAGTGATTTTGGGGGGTTAGGGGATACGCAGTATTTT. Its translation: CATSDFGGLGDTQYF.

V gene TRBV12-3 or TRBV12-4 combines with J gene TRBJ1-4, with D unclear. The CDR3 length is 13 residues. V shed 4 bases and J shed 8 bases, with 11 bases lying between them. In DNA, the CDR3 is TGTGCCAGCAGTTCCGGGTTTGGGGAAAAACTGTTTTTT. It codes for CASSSGFGEKLFF.

The V gene is TRBV13, the J gene TRBJ1-1; D is possibly TRBD1 (6 bases). Trimming took off 1 base at V and 2 bases at J, with 8 bases between the two ends. Looked up from germline, CDR1 is PRHDT and CDR2 is FYEKMQ (reference sequence). This CDR3 region has 14 residues. The CDR3 region has the DNA TGTGCCAGCAGCTTAGTAGGGGGAAACACTGAAGCTTTCTTT. Its protein is CASSLVGGNTEAFF. The full variable domain, with the rest looked up from reference TRBV13 and TRBJ1-1, is AAGVIQSPRHLIKEKRETATLKCYPIPRHDTVYWYQQGPGQDPQFLISFYEKMQSDKGSIPDRFSAQQFSDYHSELNMSSLELGDSALYFCASSLVGGNTEAFFGQGTRLTVV.

J is TRBJ2-5 and V is TRBV28, with D tentatively TRBD2 (6 bases). V was clipped by 4 bases and J by 5 bases, with 20 bases between them. This CDR3 contains 16 residues. Germline V gene data show CDR1 as MDHEN and CDR2 as SYDVKM. The CDR3 loop reads CASSSPGTGLRETQYF. The CDR3 DNA sequence: TGTGCCAGCAGTTCCCCTGGGACTGGTCTCAGGGAGACCCAGTACTTC.

The chain joins TRBV4-2 to TRBJ2-7; the D gene is possibly TRBD2 (6 bases). The V gene's germline CDR1 is LGHNA and CDR2 YNFKEQ. This CDR3 is 17 amino acids long. Trimming shortened V by 1 base and J by 4 bases, and 20 bases separated the two germline ends. In DNA form, the CDR3 reads TGTGCCAGCAGCCAAGTCTCTAGCGAAAGCCGTCTATACGAGCAGTACTTC. As protein: CASSQVSSESRLYEQYF.

The chain uses TRBV9 and TRBJ2-3; 9 bases line up with TRBD2. Germline V gene lookup returns CDR1 SGDLS and CDR2 YYNGEE. The CDR3 runs 17 residues. V lost 0 bases to trimming and J lost 4 bases; unmatched junction nucleotides: 9. DNA of the CDR3: TGTGCCAGCAGCGTAGACCCGGCGGGGGGGCCCGCAGATACGCAGTATTTT. Amino acids: CASSVDPAGGPADTQYF.

The chain carries TRBV7-8 and TRBJ1-5; no clear D gene. This CDR3 has 14 amino acids. Germline V gene data show CDR1 as SGHVS and CDR2 as FQNEAQ. Trimming stripped 1 base from V and 9 bases from J, with 13 bases between. The CDR3 DNA sequence: TGTGCCAGCAGCTTAGACCAGGCGGAGGGGCCCCAGCATTTT. This encodes CASSLDQAEGPQHF.

This rearrangement joins TRBV10-3 to TRBJ2-5, with a possible D match to TRBD2 (7 bases). This CDR3 region has 15 residues. The ends were cut back, 3 bases at V and 4 bases at J, with 15 bases in the middle. The germline V gene encodes CDR1 ENHRY and CDR2 SYGVKD. CDR3 in DNA: TGTGCCATCAGTGACAGTAGGGGGGGTGGAGAGACCCAGTACTTC. Its protein is CAISDSRGGGETQYF.

V and J are TRBV19 and TRBJ1-4, with TRBD1 identical over 8 bases. CDR1 and CDR2 from the germline V gene are LNHDA and SQIVND (reference sequence). The CDR3 contains 15 residues. V lost 6 bases to trimming and J lost 5 bases; unmatched junction nucleotides: 8. Here the CDR3 DNA reads TGTGCCAGTAGACGGACAGGGATTGGAAATGAAAAACTGTTTTTT. Protein: CASRRTGIGNEKLFF.

This clone was seen a single time. V gene TRBV27 combines with J gene TRBJ2-1; tentative D call: TRBD2 (6 bases). CDR1 and CDR2 (germline): MNHEY, SMNVEV (reference sequence). Trimming left V 5 bases short and J 4 bases short, with 18 bases between. CDR3 length: 16 residues. The CDR3 protein is CASSTDPGDWYNEQFF. The CDR3 DNA is TGTGCCAGCAGTACCGACCCGGGGGATTGGTACAATGAGCAGTTCTTC.

The J gene is TRBJ2-1, the V gene TRBV5-6; 7 bases map to TRBD1. The CDR3 runs to 13 residues. Germline values: CDR1 SGHDT, CDR2 YYEEEE. V lost 0 bases, J lost 6 bases, and 0 bases stayed unmatched. The CDR3 is CASSLGQGNEQFF. In DNA form, the CDR3 reads TGTGCCAGCAGCTTGGGACAGGGCAATGAGCAGTTCTTC.

The J gene is TRBJ2-3, the V gene TRBV6-2 or TRBV6-3; 13 bases map to TRBD2. This CDR3 is built from 16 residues. The V and J ends lost 5 bases and 4 bases, in that order; junction bases with no gene match: 6. CDR1 is MNHEY and CDR2 is SVGEGT in the germline V gene. The CDR3: CASSQLAGGPADTQYF. The DNA of the CDR3 is TGTGCCAGCAGTCAACTAGCGGGGGGGCCAGCAGATACGCAGTATTTT.

V and J are TRBV5-4 and TRBJ1-4; TRBD1 is a possible D gene (6 bases). Germline V gene sequence: CDR1 SGHNT, CDR2 YYREEE (reference sequence). V shed 4 bases and J shed 4 bases, with 17 bases lying between them. CDR3 length: 16 residues. CDR3 coding DNA: TGTGCCAGCAGCCCGGACAGACTCAATGATAATGAAAAACTGTTTTTT. Its translation is CASSPDRLNDNEKLFF.

This clone was observed a few times. The rearrangement links TRBV11-3 to TRBJ2-1, with 11 positions matching TRBD2. Trimming cost V 5 bases and J 7 bases; bases outside gene matches: 13. CDR1 and CDR2 (germline): SGHNT, YENEEA. The CDR3 is 17 residues long. The CDR3 here is CASSPMGHSGGDNEQFF. DNA of the CDR3: TGTGCCAGCAGCCCCATGGGTCATAGCGGGGGGGATAATGAGCAGTTCTTC.